The 22 T cell receptor beta chains in this list originate from one sample, sequenced in a study of early T cells in non-severe SARS-CoV-2 infection. One entry per CDR3 protein, called by TCRdb with MiXCR from the 5' RACE reads. Found here are roughly 56,000 distinct CDR3 sequences, roughly 16% of them singletons; the top ten hold roughly 3.9%. The source material was whole blood, sampled at baseline. These receptors all come from an adult who was a healthcare worker with PCR-confirmed SARS-CoV-2 infection or an uninfected control (not recorded which).

This clonotype occurred many times. The chain recombines TRBV7-6 with TRBJ2-1; 12 bases map to TRBD2. The V gene's germline CDR1 is SGHVS and CDR2 FNYEAQ. The ends lost 4 bases at V and 6 bases at J; junction bases unmatched: 4. This CDR3 has 15 residues. CDR3 DNA sequence: TGTGCCAGCAGCTCCTCTAGCGGGAGGGGCAATGAGCAGTTCTTC. Amino acids: CASSSSSGRGNEQFF.

This clonotype showed up just a few times. The rearrangement joins TRBV10-3 to TRBJ1-3; D uncertain. Germline loops: CDR1 ENHRY, CDR2 SYGVKD. This CDR3 has 14 amino acids. Trimming took 7 bases from V and 0 from J, leaving 10 bases between them. The CDR3 DNA reads as TGTGCCATCACTCAGACGTCCTCTGGAAACACCATATATTTT. This gives the protein CAITQTSSGNTIYF.

V usage is TRBV2 and J usage is TRBJ1-1; perhaps TRBD1 as D (6 bases). Trimming removed 6 bases from V and 7 bases from J, with 9 bases in between. The germline gives CDR1 SNHLY, CDR2 FYNNEI. CDR3 length: 11 amino acids. The CDR3 DNA follows: TGTGCCAGCAGACAGGGAGGTGAAGCTTTCTTT. Translation gives CASRQGGEAFF.

This clonotype was detected a few times. The chain has TRBV5-1 and TRBJ2-3; TRBD2 aligns across 9 bases. This CDR3 is built from 18 residues. Germline lookup yields CDR1 SGHRS and CDR2 YFSETQ. The V segment lost 0 bases and the J segment 2 bases; nucleotides outside the gene matches: 10. Here the CDR3 DNA reads TGCGCCAGCAGCTTGGAGGGGAAGCTAGCGGGACTCACAGATACGCAGTATTTT. As protein: CASSLEGKLAGLTDTQYF.

This sequence joins TRBV6-6 and TRBJ2-5; 7 bases align to TRBD1. The V gene end was trimmed by 5 bases and the J gene end by 5 bases; junction bases not matched to a gene: 8. Germline-derived CDR1 and CDR2 are MNHNY and SVGAGI (reference sequence). The CDR3 spans 14 residues. The CDR3, as DNA: TGTGCCAGCAGTCACCGACAGGGTGGGGAGACCCAGTACTTC. Its translation: CASSHRQGGETQYF.

In its sample, this clonotype was seen a few times. This chain connects TRBV7-8 to TRBJ2-3; D is perhaps TRBD2 (7 bases). The CDR3 covers 15 residues. V was shortened by 1 base and J by 4 bases, with 12 bases between the two germline ends. Germline V gene data show CDR1 as SGHVS and CDR2 as FQNEAQ. Written as DNA, the CDR3 is TGTGCCAGCAGCTTAGGGGGGGGCTGGCCAGATACGCAGTATTTT. Amino acids: CASSLGGGWPDTQYF.

This clonotype was picked up many times. The V call is TRBV29-1, the J call TRBJ2-5; D perhaps matches TRBD1 (6 bases). This CDR3 is built from 13 residues. Germline CDR1 is SQVTM and CDR2 is ANQGSEA. Between the trimmed V and J ends, which lost 4 bases and 4 bases, there was a span of 13 bases. The CDR3 here is CSVGVGGGETQYF. The CDR3 DNA sequence: TGCAGCGTTGGTGTTGGGGGCGGAGAGACCCAGTACTTC.

This clonotype has ten or more counts. The chain uses TRBV20-1 and TRBJ2-7; no definite D call. The CDR3 length is 12 residues. Germline values: CDR1 DFQATT, CDR2 SNEGSKA (reference sequence). The V and J ends lost 2 bases and 3 bases respectively, with 8 bases between them. CDR3 sequence: CSARNSFYEQYF. The CDR3 bases are TGCAGTGCTAGAAACAGTTTCTACGAGCAGTACTTC.

This clonotype was observed a few times. The rearrangement uses TRBV5-1 and TRBJ1-1; D is perhaps TRBD1 (6 bases). V was trimmed by 6 bases and J by 0 bases, leaving 15 bases between them. This CDR3 region has 15 residues. From germline, CDR1 is SGHRS and CDR2 YFSETQ. CDR3 in amino acids: CASTLGGGLNTEAFF. The CDR3 DNA follows: TGCGCCAGCACCCTGGGGGGGGGCTTGAACACTGAAGCTTTCTTT.

This chain links TRBV12-3 or TRBV12-4 with TRBJ1-5; D might be TRBD1 (5 bases). This CDR3 region has 15 residues. The V end lost 5 bases, the J end lost 0 bases, and 11 bases lay between the germline ends. CDR3: CASSPPGYSNQPQHF. Written as DNA, the CDR3 is TGTGCCAGCAGTCCACCAGGGTATAGCAATCAGCCCCAGCATTTT.

This clonotype was seen only a few times. The genes are TRBV5-1 and TRBJ2-3; 8 bases line up with TRBD2. From germline, CDR1 is SGHRS and CDR2 YFSETQ. The V and J ends lost 0 bases and 6 bases, in that order; junction bases with no gene match: 9. This CDR3 has 16 amino acids. This CDR3 is CASSLEGGAGVDTQYF. The CDR3 DNA sequence: TGCGCCAGCAGCTTGGAAGGGGGAGCGGGAGTTGATACGCAGTATTTT.

The CDR3 loop is CASSQRATYNSPLHF. The DNA of the CDR3 is TGCGCCAGCAGCCAGCGGGCGACCTATAATTCACCCCTCCACTTT. V gene TRBV4-1 combines with J gene TRBJ1-6; D not certain. The germline gives CDR1 MGHRA, CDR2 YSYEKL. The V gene lost 3 bases and the J gene lost 2 bases, with 8 bases spanning the gap. CDR3 length: 15 residues.

This clonotype occurred a few times. The rearrangement joins TRBV12-3 or TRBV12-4 to TRBJ1-5, with D perhaps TRBD1 (6 bases). The CDR3 is 13 amino acids. V shed 6 bases and J shed 1 base, with 7 bases lying between them. The CDR3: CASRGTSNQPQHF. The CDR3, as DNA: TGTGCCAGCAGGGGGACAAGCAATCAGCCCCAGCATTTT.

The rearrangement uses TRBV6-2 or TRBV6-3 and TRBJ2-3; 9 nucleotides match TRBD1. V shed 6 bases, J shed 3 bases, and the junction held 4 bases outside the gene matches. Germline loops: CDR1 MNHEY, CDR2 SVGEGT. This CDR3 comprises 14 residues. The CDR3 DNA reads as TGTGCCAGCAGCCCGGGACAGGGAACAGATACGCAGTATTTT. Protein sequence: CASSPGQGTDTQYF.

This chain connects TRBV18 to TRBJ2-5; TRBD1 is a possible D gene (5 bases). CDR1 is KGHSH, CDR2 LQKENI, per germline. Trimming removed 6 bases at V and 3 bases at J, with 11 bases between. This CDR3 comprises 13 residues. The CDR3 DNA is TGTGCCAGCTCCCTCGACAGTGAAGAGACCCAGTACTTC. It specifies CASSLDSEETQYF. Supplemented by reference TRBV18 and TRBJ2-5, the full variable domain reads NAGVMQNPRHLVRRRGQEARLRCSPMKGHSHVYWYRQLPEEGLKFMVYLQKENIIDESGMPKERFSAEFPKEGPSILRIQQVVRGDSAAYFCASSLDSEETQYFGPGTRLLVL.

The gene calls are TRBV3-1 and TRBJ2-2; D gene uncertain. CDR1 is LGHDT and CDR2 is YNNKEL in the germline V gene (reference sequence). The CDR3 is 11 amino acids. V was clipped by 1 base and J by 8 bases, with 2 bases between them. This CDR3 reads CASSQVGELFF. The CDR3, as DNA: TGTGCCAGCAGCCAAGTTGGGGAGCTGTTTTTT. Combining the CDR3 with reference TRBV3-1 and TRBJ2-2 gives the whole variable domain DTAVSQTPKYLVTQMGNDKSIKCEQNLGHDTMYWYKQDSKKFLKIMFSYNNKELIINETVPNRFSPKSPDKAHLNLHINSLELGDSAVYFCASSQVGELFFGEGSRLTVL.

This chain links TRBV7-6 with TRBJ2-1, with 10 bases that match TRBD2. The CDR3 sequence is 14 residues long. With 5 bases clipped from V and 6 bases from J, the junction kept 4 bases outside the gene matches. The germline gives CDR1 SGHVS, CDR2 FNYEAQ. The CDR3: CASSPGLARNEQFF. The CDR3 bases are TGTGCCAGCAGCCCGGGACTAGCGCGCAATGAGCAGTTCTTC.

Ten or more counts support this clonotype. The chain is built from TRBV7-8 and TRBJ1-5; 8 bases are shared with TRBD1. Germline V gene lookup returns CDR1 SGHVS and CDR2 FQNEAQ. The CDR3 runs to 19 residues. Trimming cost V 0 bases and J 1 base; bases outside gene matches: 11. CDR3 in DNA: TGTGCCAGCAGCTTAGCGCTCGATTTGACAGGGGTCAGCAATCAGCCCCAGCATTTT. The encoded protein is CASSLALDLTGVSNQPQHF.

V gene TRBV2 combines with J gene TRBJ2-7; D remains unclear. V lost 6 bases and J lost 2, with 8 bases in between. CDR3 length equals 12 residues. Looked up from germline, CDR1 is SNHLY and CDR2 is FYNNEI. CDR3: CASRATTYEQYF. The CDR3 coding sequence is TGTGCCAGCAGGGCAACTACCTACGAGCAGTACTTC.

The chain carries TRBV11-2 and TRBJ2-1, with a possible D match to TRBD2 (5 bases). The germline V gene has CDR1 SGHAT and CDR2 FQNNGV. V was trimmed by 6 bases and J by 9 bases, leaving 15 bases between them. This CDR3 is built from 13 residues. CDR3 amino acids: CASRPLGGSEQFF. In DNA form, the CDR3 reads TGTGCCAGCAGACCCCTTGGCGGGTCTGAGCAGTTCTTC.

The gene calls are TRBV10-2 and TRBJ2-1; D ambiguous. The V end was cut by 6 bases, the J end by 6 bases, with 6 bases between. The CDR3 has 11 residues. Germline CDR1 and CDR2: WSHSY and SAAADI. The CDR3 region has the DNA TGCGCCAGCAGGGACCTCAATGAGCAGTTCTTC. Protein: CASRDLNEQFF.

This sequence joins TRBV5-1 and TRBJ2-7; possibly TRBD1 or TRBD2 for D (5 bases each). Between the trimmed V and J ends, which lost 4 bases and 2 bases, there was a span of 10 bases. There are 13 residues in the CDR3. The germline V gene has CDR1 SGHRS and CDR2 YFSETQ. CDR3 loop: CASSVGTTYEQYF. CDR3 nucleotide sequence: TGCGCCAGCAGCGTCGGGACCACCTACGAGCAGTACTTC.